This T cell receptor beta chain was observed in a study of blood T cell repertoires in COVID-19. Study background: Acute-phase and convalescent COVID-19 samples originated in the United States, Italy and Spain. In each case, the material was cDNA or gDNA derived from T cells, B-cell-depleted T cells, or PBMCs.

This CDR3 is 14 amino acids long. Germline values: CDR1 SGHRS, CDR2 YFSETQ. The V end lost 5 bases, the J end lost 1 base, and 13 bases lay between the germline ends. Under the authors' procedure: Amplification with reference gene primers provided the estimates of nucleated cell counts. TCRdb's copy holds only in-frame clones and misses some; the assay was immunoSEQ multiplex PCR. Clone size and V and J calls were adopted from that table, with D and trimming inferred from the DNA. The sample has around 100,000 clones; about 83% are singletons. The sequenced sample consisted of peripheral blood. The receptor comes from a man aged 35 to 55 with active or convalescent COVID-19. The J gene is TRBJ2-7, the V gene TRBV5-1, with D possibly matching TRBD1 (5 bases). The chain's CDR3 is CASRAWTNSYEQYF. The CDR3 DNA sequence: TGCGCCAGCAGGGCGTGGACAAATTCCTACGAGCAGTACTTC.